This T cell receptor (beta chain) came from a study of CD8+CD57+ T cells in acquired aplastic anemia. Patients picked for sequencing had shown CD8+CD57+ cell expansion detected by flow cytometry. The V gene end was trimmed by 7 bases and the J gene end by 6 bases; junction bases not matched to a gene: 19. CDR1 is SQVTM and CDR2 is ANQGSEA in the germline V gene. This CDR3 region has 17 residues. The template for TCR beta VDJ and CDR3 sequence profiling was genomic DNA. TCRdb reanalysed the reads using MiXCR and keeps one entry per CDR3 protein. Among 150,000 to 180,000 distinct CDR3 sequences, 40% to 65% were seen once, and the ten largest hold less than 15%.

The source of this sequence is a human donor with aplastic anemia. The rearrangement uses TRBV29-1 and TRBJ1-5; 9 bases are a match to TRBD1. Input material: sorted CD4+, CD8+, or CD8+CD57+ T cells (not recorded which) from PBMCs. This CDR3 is CSASSQEQGAGGQPQHF. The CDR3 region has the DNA TGCAGCGCCAGCAGCCAGGAACAGGGGGCAGGAGGTCAGCCCCAGCATTTT.